This TCR beta chain derives from a study of T cells in Graves' hyperthyroidism and ophthalmopathy. The CDR3 runs 12 residues. From germline, CDR1 is ENHRY and CDR2 SYGVKD. J lost 6 bases, V lost 8 bases, and 7 bases had no gene match. As for this clonotype: Its antigen remains unknown.

The TCR beta CDR3 regions underwent amplification using RNA transcripts as the source. In the first-round RT-PCR of the TCR CDR3, the HTBI primer set was used. A single record per CDR3 protein comes from TCRdb applying MiXCR to the multiplex PCR reads. In the table there are 400,000 to 450,000 distinct CDR3 sequences, approximately 15% of which are singletons. Study results and caveats: Ophthalmopathy was identified by the model a median 6.5 months ahead of onset.

The chain links TRBV10-3 to TRBJ2-7; 7 nucleotides align to TRBD2. The sample was blood. The TCR originated in a man younger than 35 with Graves' ophthalmopathy. The chain's CDR3 is CAIGREAGEQYF. In DNA form, the CDR3 reads TGTGCCATCGGGAGGGAAGCGGGCGAGCAGTACTTC.